This T cell receptor (beta chain) was captured by sequencing in a study of T-cell reconstitution after alpha-beta-depleted transplantation in children (dated by TCRdb to between 2015 and 2016). Study-level background: T-cell immune reconstitution after TCRalphabeta/CD19-depleted allogeneic hematopoietic cell transplantation in children was quantitatively tracked in the study by means of TCR repertoire profiling.

What the work shows at the level of the full study, not this receptor alone: The high TCRbeta diversity at day 60 in some patients was ascribed to recipient T cells and intrathymic progenitors that had survived conditioning. Over subsequent months, a decline in hyperexpanded clone frequencies was noted, and after one year, T-cell counts and TCRbeta diversity were mostly ascribed to newly produced T cells. Apparently early alphabetaT-cell count recovery about two months after transplant reportedly relied on only several hundred rapidly expanded clones derived from non-depleted graft cells.

What the treatment or condition label conveys for this sample: allogeneic hematopoietic cell transplantation with graft depleted of TCRalphabeta T cells and CD19 B cells. TCRalphabeta/CD19-depleted allogeneic hematopoietic cell grafts were given to the transplant recipients, all of whom were children. Library generation was performed with PCR. These reads were obtained on an Illumina HiSeq 2500. TCR libraries were prepared with molecular barcoding, using unique molecular identifiers to normalize TCRbeta repertoire quantification. Starting from the raw public reads, TCRdb applied fastp trimming at Q25, assembled clones with MiXCR and retained in-frame beta chains. Entries that share a CDR3 protein sequence are merged under the most common genes and DNA. The sample records some 130,000 distinct CDR3 sequences, roughly 9% of which are singletons. The ten largest clones add up to about 25% of the sample.

The germline V gene sets CDR1 to SGHRS and CDR2 to YFSETQ. The junction shows trimming of 3 bases on V and 3 bases on J, plus 19 bases between the germline ends. Counted from cysteine to phenylalanine, this CDR3 has 16 amino acids. The DNA shown is the 48-base CDR3, in frame from base 1. As concerns this clonotype: This receptor's antigen is unknown. Base-call qualities are not available, and no considerably larger clone is one nucleotide away.

The sequence links TRBV5-1 to TRBJ2-7, with no reliable assignment of the D segment. This material consisted of PBMCs, mostly from graft donor cells, taken 180 days after TCRalphabeta/CD19-depleted stem cell transplant. The clonotype comes from a girl under two years old who had a stem cell transplant for combined immunodeficiency, so the T cells may come from the graft donor. The CDR3 in this case is CASSSTYGNSYYEQYF. The nucleotide sequence reads as follows: TGCGCCAGCAGCTCTACCTACGGCAATTCCTACTACGAGCAGTACTTC.